This T cell receptor beta chain is from a study of cytomegalovirus exposure and HLA in healthy donors. Overall study results and limits: Through in vitro validation, a few CMV-associated chains were shown to be specific for CMV antigens.

With V trimmed by 0 bases and J by 0 bases, 7 bases remained unmatched. The germline gives CDR1 SGDLS, CDR2 YYNGEE. The CDR3 sequence is 18 residues long. The protocol was immunoSEQ multiplex PCR, while the TCRdb copy is restricted to in-frame clones and leaves out a portion. The data show around 150,000 clones, with around 92% seen just once and 4.2% held by the top ten. Comment on this clone: What it recognizes is unknown.

Source material: PBMCs. The gene calls are TRBV9 and TRBJ2-3; 10 bases are shared with TRBD2. This clonotype was sampled from a man aged 18-30 years in good health and CMV-seropositive. CDR3 residues: CASSVGASGSASTDTQYF. In nucleotides, the CDR3 is TGTGCCAGCAGCGTAGGGGCTAGCGGGAGCGCTAGCACAGATACGCAGTATTTT.